A selection of T cell receptor beta chains follows, all from one sample in a study of OX40 agonist ivuxolimab in advanced cancers. Profiling relied on immunoSEQ multiplex PCR, and the TCRdb table lists in-frame clones only, not all of them. The table has around 78,000 clones, 85% to 90% seen once. Sequenced material: CD4+ or CD8+ T cells sorted from blood, taken in a trial of the OX40 agonist ivuxolimab. These receptors were obtained from an adult with an advanced solid tumor such as melanoma, head and neck, liver or kidney cancer. CDR3s include the opening cysteine and the closing phenylalanine or tryptophan. Each record gives: V gene, D gene, J gene, clone size, CDR3 DNA, CDR3 protein. The D gene is left open where the match is weak. Some rows mark clone size as missing; the rest say once, few, many or name a class of expanded clone.

TRBV19	.	TRBJ2-1	few	TGTGCCAGTAGTATAGATCGGAGGGGGCATTACAATGAGCAGTTCTTC	CASSIDRRGHYNEQFF
TRBV7-6	TRBD1	TRBJ2-1	.	TGTGCCAGCAGCCCGGGACAGGGGAAGCAGTTCTTC	CASSPGQGKQFF
TRBV5-8	TRBD1	TRBJ2-5	.	TGTGCCAGCAGCTTGGGCAGGGGGCTCCAAGAGACCCAGTACTTC	CASSLGRGLQETQYF
TRBV28	.	TRBJ2-6	.	TGTGCCAGCAGCAACAGGGTAATAACTGGGGCCAACGTCCTGACTTTC	CASSNRVITGANVLTF
TRBV2	.	TRBJ1-2	.	TGTGCCAGCAGTGATCCCTCCGGTCGGGCCTATGGCTACACCTTC	CASSDPSGRAYGYTF
TRBV5-8	TRBD1	TRBJ1-1	.	TGTGCCAGCAGCTGGGGGACAGGGGGTATGACTGAAGCTTTCTTT	CASSWGTGGMTEAFF
TRBV9	.	TRBJ1-2	.	TGTGCCAGCAGCGTTTACGGGGGCTTCAACGCAGATGGCTACACCTTC	CASSVYGGFNADGYTF
TRBV27	TRBD2	TRBJ2-7	.	TGTGCCAGCAGTTCCCGGACTAGCGGAGTCCCCTACGAGCAGTACTTC	CASSSRTSGVPYEQYF
TRBV7-2	TRBD1	TRBJ2-5	.	TGTGCCAGCAGCCAGGGACAGGGGCGAGGAGAGACCCAGTACTTC	CASSQGQGRGETQYF
TRBV7-9	.	TRBJ2-2	.	TGTGCCAGCGGGAACACCGGGGAGCTGTTTTTT	CASGNTGELFF
TRBV27	.	TRBJ2-1	few	TGTGCCAGCAGTTTATCGGAGGGGGGGGAGCAGTTCTTC	CASSLSEGGEQFF
TRBV9	.	TRBJ2-1	.	TGTGCCAGCAGCGCCACGACTGGGTTTGGGTTCTACAATGAGCAGTTCTTC	CASSATTGFGFYNEQFF
TRBV19	.	TRBJ2-7	.	TGTGCCAGTAGTCCCGGCGGGACAGCCTACGAGCAGTACTTC	CASSPGGTAYEQYF
TRBV5-1	.	TRBJ1-1	.	TGCGCCAGCAGCCCGGTCCCCCGGGGGGACACTGAAGCTTTCTTT	CASSPVPRGDTEAFF
TRBV5-1	.	TRBJ1-4	.	TGCGCCAGCAGCTTGGAAGGGGAGGGGGAAAAACTGTTTTTT	CASSLEGEGEKLFF
TRBV6-1	.	TRBJ2-3	.	TGTGCCAGCAGTGCTTCAGGAGTTGGCTTTAGCACAGATACGCAGTATTTT	CASSASGVGFSTDTQYF
TRBV10-3	TRBD2	TRBJ2-3	.	TGTGCCATCAGCCTGACTAGCGGGAGCACAGATACGCAGTATTTT	CAISLTSGSTDTQYF
TRBV18	.	TRBJ1-5	once	TGTGCCAGCTCAGCCTCAGAAGATCAGCCCCAGCATTTT	CASSASEDQPQHF
TRBV5-6	TRBD1	TRBJ2-4	.	TGTGCCAGCAGTGGAGCCGGGACAGAAATACTCAAAAACATTCAGTACTTC	CASSGAGTEILKNIQYF
TRBV12-5	.	TRBJ1-5	.	TGTGCTAGTGGTTTGGAAGATCAGCCCCAGCATTTT	CASGLEDQPQHF
TRBV30	.	TRBJ2-3	.	TGTGCCTGGAGTACATTCCTTCTGGGGGATATAGATACGCAGTATTTT	CAWSTFLLGDIDTQYF
TRBV6-6	TRBD1	TRBJ1-2	.	TGTGCCAGCAGAACCACAGGGGGGAGCGACTATGGCTACACCTTC	CASRTTGGSDYGYTF
TRBV11-3	.	TRBJ1-2	.	TGTGCCAGCAGCTTAGGAAGTGCCGATGGCTACACCTTC	CASSLGSADGYTF
TRBV18	.	TRBJ2-5	.	TGTGCCAGCTCACCCGGACTGTACCAAGAGACCCAGTACTTC	CASSPGLYQETQYF
TRBV11-3	TRBD1	TRBJ1-1	.	TGTGCCAGCAGCACAGGGGGGACTGAAGCTTTCTTT	CASSTGGTEAFF
TRBV27	TRBD1	TRBJ2-7	.	TGTGCCAGCAGCCTGGGACAGGGGATCGACGAGCAGTACTTC	CASSLGQGIDEQYF
TRBV4-1	.	TRBJ2-6	.	TGCGCCAGCAGCCAACGTTCCGTAACCAGAGTTTCTGGGGCCAACGTCCTGACTTTC	CASSQRSVTRVSGANVLTF
TRBV6-1	.	TRBJ2-7	.	TGTGCCAGCAGTCCCCCCCCCGCGGGGTCCTACGAGCAGTACTTC	CASSPPPAGSYEQYF
TRBV27	.	TRBJ2-5	.	TGTGCCAGCAGTTTACGGTCGGGACATCTACAAGAGACCCAGTACTTC	CASSLRSGHLQETQYF
TRBV5-4	.	TRBJ1-2	.	TGTGCCAGCGCCAGGTACGAGGGTGCGAGCTATGGCTACACCTTC	CASARYEGASYGYTF
TRBV6-5	TRBD1	TRBJ1-2	once	TGTGCCAGCAGTGTCCGGGACAGGGGGCGAAGTGGCTACACCTTC	CASSVRDRGRSGYTF
TRBV18	.	TRBJ2-5	.	TGTGCCAGCTCACCACCGGGGTTACAAGAGACCCAGTACTTC	CASSPPGLQETQYF
TRBV5-4	.	TRBJ1-2	.	TGTGCCAGCAGCTCATCTATCGCGCGGGGCTATGGCTACACCTTC	CASSSSIARGYGYTF
TRBV4-1	.	TRBJ2-5	.	TGCGCCAGCAGCCAAGAGGCGTCACAAGAGACCCAGTACTTC	CASSQEASQETQYF
TRBV7-3	TRBD1	TRBJ2-5	.	TGTGCCAGCAGCGCAGGGACAGGGGCCCGGGAGACCCAGTACTTC	CASSAGTGARETQYF
TRBV6-1	.	TRBJ2-1	.	TGTGCCAGCACGCGGGGTAGCTCCTACAATGAGCAGTTCTTC	CASTRGSSYNEQFF
TRBV29-1	TRBD1	TRBJ2-7	.	TGCAGCGTTCAGACAGGGGGCTCCTACGAGCAGTACTTC	CSVQTGGSYEQYF
TRBV9	.	TRBJ2-3	.	TGTGCCAGCAGCCTCCGCTGGACTCCCACAGATACGCAGTATTTT	CASSLRWTPTDTQYF
TRBV7-2	TRBD1	TRBJ1-4	.	TGTGCCAGCAGCTTAGGACAGGGAGGTGAAAAACTGTTTTTT	CASSLGQGGEKLFF
TRBV19	.	TRBJ2-7	.	TGTGCCAGTAGTATAGCCCGGTACTACGAGCAGTACTTC	CASSIARYYEQYF
TRBV9	TRBD1	TRBJ2-5	.	TGTGCCAGCAGCGTCGACAGGGGGAGAGAGACCCAGTACTTC	CASSVDRGRETQYF
TRBV11-3	TRBD1	TRBJ2-1	.	TGTGCCAGCAGCTTAGGAGGGGGCGGATACAATGAGCAGTTCTTC	CASSLGGGGYNEQFF
TRBV7-3	TRBD2	TRBJ2-3	.	TGTGCCAGCAGCTCCCCTGGGGGGGGAGGCGGCACAGATACGCAGTATTTT	CASSSPGGGGGTDTQYF
TRBV21-1	.	TRBJ1-4	.	TGTGCCAGCAGAAATACGCGGGACAGGGAGTCAACTAATGAAAAACTGTTTTTT	CASRNTRDRESTNEKLFF
TRBV5-1	.	TRBJ1-1	.	TGCGCCAGCAGCTTGGGGGAGTTACGCACTGAAGCTTTCTTT	CASSLGELRTEAFF
TRBV5-5	.	TRBJ1-2	.	TGTGCCAGCAGCTTGAGTGCGAGGGACGGCTACACCTTC	CASSLSARDGYTF
TRBV5-4	.	TRBJ1-5	.	TGTGCCAGCAGCCGGGACCACAATCAGCCCCAGCATTTT	CASSRDHNQPQHF
TRBV7-2	.	TRBJ2-1	.	TGTGCCAGCAGCTCCTTCTCGGAGCAGTTCTTC	CASSSFSEQFF
TRBV6-5	.	TRBJ2-7	.	TGTGCCAGCAGCCGGGACACCTCCTACGAGCAGTACTTC	CASSRDTSYEQYF
TRBV7-9	.	TRBJ1-2	few	TGTGCCAGCAGCTTAGGGGGACCGATCGGGGGCTACACCTTC	CASSLGGPIGGYTF
TRBV5-5	.	TRBJ2-7	once	TGTGCCAGCAGCCCCGGTGGGGTCCGAGCCTACGAGCAGTACTTC	CASSPGGVRAYEQYF
TRBV5-1	.	TRBJ1-6	few	TGCGCCAGCTCGACTCTGAGCTCCTATAATTCACCCCTCCACTTT	CASSTLSSYNSPLHF
TRBV6-4	TRBD1	TRBJ2-1	.	TGTGCCAGCAGCCCGGGACAGGGAGCCCTGGGCGAGCAGTTCTTC	CASSPGQGALGEQFF
TRBV19	.	TRBJ1-5	.	TGTGCCAGTAGTCGAGGGAATAGCAATCAGCCCCAGCATTTT	CASSRGNSNQPQHF
TRBV19	.	TRBJ2-3	.	TGTGCCAGCTCCTCTACACTGGCCCCCACAGATACGCAGTATTTT	CASSSTLAPTDTQYF